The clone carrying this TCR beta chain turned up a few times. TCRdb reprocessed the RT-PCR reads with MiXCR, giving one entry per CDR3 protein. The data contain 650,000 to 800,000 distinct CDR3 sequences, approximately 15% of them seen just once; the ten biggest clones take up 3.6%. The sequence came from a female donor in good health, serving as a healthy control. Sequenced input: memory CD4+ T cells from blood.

The CDR3 is CASSLTRGYNEQFF. Here the CDR3 DNA reads TGTGCCAGCAGTTTAACTAGAGGGTACAATGAGCAGTTCTTC. The genes are TRBV27 and TRBJ2-1, with a tentative D call TRBD2 (5 bases). Trimming took off 2 bases at V and 4 bases at J, with 9 bases between the two ends. Germline V CDR1 and CDR2: MNHEY, SMNVEV (reference sequence). This CDR3 spans 14 amino acids.